This T cell receptor beta chain was observed in a study of identical twins' blood T cells. TCRdb fed the 5' RACE reads into MiXCR, producing one record per CDR3 protein. The repertoire holds roughly 340,000 distinct CDR3 sequences, with about 28% as singletons. The trim removed 2 bases at V and 8 bases at J, leaving 7 bases unmatched. The germline gives CDR1 SGHDN, CDR2 FVKESK. CDR3 length: 15 residues. Donors were six healthy women in three monozygous twin pairs. This TCR was sampled from a woman between 18 and 49 years old in good health. Sequencing used PBMCs. The J gene is TRBJ1-4, the V gene TRBV14; 8 bases line up with TRBD1. The CDR3 loop reads CASSQYRGSSEKLFF. The CDR3 nucleotides read TGTGCCAGCAGCCAATACAGGGGGTCGTCAGAAAAACTGTTTTTT.